Listed below are T cell receptor beta chains from one sample, sequenced in a study of cytotoxic CD8 clonotypes in ibrutinib-treated CLL. TCRdb's table, derived via immunoSEQ multiplex PCR, lists solely in-frame clones and lacks some. The sample yields fewer than 400,000 clones, 60% to 80% seen once. This specimen was PBMCs, taken after 36 months of ibrutinib treatment. The receptor source for this set is a human donor with chronic lymphocytic leukemia. CDR3s include the opening cysteine and the closing phenylalanine or tryptophan. The D gene is left open where the match is weak. Rows may omit the clone size; those that give it use once, few, many or a size class.

v_gene	abundance	j_gene	d_gene	CDR3nt	CDR3aa
TRBV27	-	TRBJ2-5	-	TGTGCCAGCAGTTTAAGGGGACTGGTTCCATCGTCCCAGTACTTC	CASSLRGLVPSSQYF
TRBV4-3	-	TRBJ1-2	-	TGCGCCAGCAGCCACCTCGGGGGCTCTGGCAACTATGGCTACACCTTC	CASSHLGGSGNYGYTF
TRBV5-4	few	TRBJ1-1	-	TGTGCCAGCAGCTTGGGAGGGATCGTGGGAGACACTGAAGCTTTCTTT	CASSLGGIVGDTEAFF
TRBV4-1	few	TRBJ2-1	TRBD2	TGCGCCAGCAGCCACACTAGCGGTCCCTACAATGAGCAGTTCTTC	CASSHTSGPYNEQFF
TRBV6-5	-	TRBJ1-1	-	TGTGCCAGCAGCCGGGGGGGGGTGGCTTTCTTT	CASSRGGVAFF
TRBV5-1	-	TRBJ2-7	TRBD1	TGCGCCAGCAGCCCACTAACCGGGACAGGGCCCTACGAGCAGTACTTC	CASSPLTGTGPYEQYF
TRBV6-7	-	TRBJ2-5	TRBD2	TGTGCCAGCAGCCCCAAGACTAGCGGGGGGGCATGGGTAGAGACCCAGTACTTC	CASSPKTSGGAWVETQYF
TRBV7-2	-	TRBJ1-4	-	TGTGCCAGCAGCCCGCAGGGGAAGAGGGAAAAACTGTTTTTT	CASSPQGKREKLFF
TRBV4-1	-	TRBJ1-2	TRBD1	TGCGCCAGCAGCCGTGACGCGGGCCCAGGGGGTGATGGCTACACCTTC	CASSRDAGPGGDGYTF
TRBV2	-	TRBJ1-1	-	TGTGCCAGCACTCAAGGGGCCCTTCGCACTTTCTTT	CASTQGALRTFF
TRBV5-1	few	TRBJ1-5	TRBD1	TGCGCCAGCAGCCCCGGGACAGGGGACGATCAGCCCCAGCATTTT	CASSPGTGDDQPQHF
TRBV28	-	TRBJ1-5	-	TGTGCCAGCAGTCCCGGGGACTCCGTCCAGCCCCAGCATTTT	CASSPGDSVQPQHF
TRBV4-1	-	TRBJ2-1	-	TGCGCCAGCAGCCAAGTGGGGTACAATGAGCAGTTCTTC	CASSQVGYNEQFF
TRBV2	-	TRBJ1-1	-	TGTGCCAGCAGTCCTTGGACCTTCGGCACTGAAGCTTTCTTT	CASSPWTFGTEAFF
TRBV6-5	-	TRBJ2-7	TRBD2	TGTGCCAGCAGTCTGACTAGCGGGGGTCGTCACGAGCAGTACTTC	CASSLTSGGRHEQYF
TRBV19	-	TRBJ1-5	-	TGTGCCAGTAGACCGGGACCCAATCAGCCCCAGCATTTT	CASRPGPNQPQHF
TRBV7-3	once	TRBJ2-2	TRBD1	TGTGCCAGCAGCTCCCCCGGGACAGCGAACACCGGGGAGCTGTTTTTT	CASSSPGTANTGELFF
TRBV7-9	-	TRBJ2-5	-	TGTGCCAGCAGCTTCACCCGGGTTTTGGCTGAAGAGACCCAGTACTTC	CASSFTRVLAEETQYF
TRBV28	-	TRBJ1-2	TRBD1	TGTGCCAGCAGTTTATGGTGGCAGGGGGCCAGTGGCTACACCTTC	CASSLWWQGASGYTF
TRBV9	-	TRBJ2-7	-	TGTGCCAGCAGCGTGAAACTAGAGGCCTACGAGCAGTACTTC	CASSVKLEAYEQYF
TRBV23-1	-	TRBJ1-5	TRBD1	TGCGCCAGCAGTACCCCGACAGGGGTTGGGGGGGGGAGCAATCAGCCCCAGCATTTT	CASSTPTGVGGGSNQPQHF
TRBV7-6	-	TRBJ1-1	-	TGTGCCAGCAGCTTAACGTCCGCAAACACTGAAGCTTTCTTT	CASSLTSANTEAFF
TRBV7-3	few	TRBJ2-7	TRBD2	TGTGCCAGCAGCTTATCCAGCGGGGGTATGTACGAGCAGTACTTC	CASSLSSGGMYEQYF
TRBV10-3	few	TRBJ1-3	-	TGTGCCATCAGTGAGCAAGACAGGCCCCGTGGAAACACCATATATTTT	CAISEQDRPRGNTIYF
TRBV27	once	TRBJ2-7	-	TGTGCCAGCAGTCCTGGGGGGAGAACCTACGAGCAGTACTTC	CASSPGGRTYEQYF
TRBV4-1	-	TRBJ2-3	TRBD1	TGCGCCAGCAGCCATTTCGGACAGGGCAGCACAGATACGCAGTATTTT	CASSHFGQGSTDTQYF
TRBV28	-	TRBJ2-7	TRBD1	TGTGCCAGCAACTTGGGGACAGGGGGGGACGAGCAGTACTTC	CASNLGTGGDEQYF
TRBV4-1	-	TRBJ2-1	TRBD2	TGCGCCAGCAGCGATACTAGCGGGGGGAGGTACAATGAGCAGTTCTTC	CASSDTSGGRYNEQFF
TRBV7-9	few	TRBJ2-7	-	TGTGCCAGCAGCCCCCCCCTGGCGGGGCCGACCCCTCGAATCTACGAGCAGTACTTC	CASSPPLAGPTPRIYEQYF
TRBV4-1	few	TRBJ2-2	-	TGCGCCAGCAGCCAAGAGGGATTGGGGGCCGGGGAGCTGTTTTTT	CASSQEGLGAGELFF
TRBV27	-	TRBJ2-1	-	TGTGCCAGCAGTTTATGGGGGGACGGGAATGAGCAGTTCTTC	CASSLWGDGNEQFF
TRBV29-1	once	TRBJ2-7	-	TGCAGCGTTGTTCACCGGAGCTCCTACGAGCAGTACTTC	CSVVHRSSYEQYF
TRBV2	few	TRBJ1-5	TRBD1	TGTGCCAGCAGTGAAGCTCGACAGGGGGCGGGTCAGCCCCAGCATTTT	CASSEARQGAGQPQHF
TRBV15	-	TRBJ1-1	TRBD1	TGTGCCACCAGCAGAGGGAACAGGGGGCCCGTGAACACTGAAGCTTTCTTT	CATSRGNRGPVNTEAFF
TRBV7-9	-	TRBJ1-6	-	TGTGCCAGCAGCTTAGGGACAGCCTCCTATAATTCACCCCTCCACTTT	CASSLGTASYNSPLHF
TRBV11-2	-	TRBJ1-3	-	TGTGCCAGCAGCAAAGGACAGAAAGGAAACACCATATATTTT	CASSKGQKGNTIYF
TRBV28	-	TRBJ2-5	TRBD2	TGTGCCAGCAGCGAGTTCAGCGGGAGAGTCTTCAGTGAGACCCAGTACTTC	CASSEFSGRVFSETQYF
TRBV4-3	-	TRBJ2-3	-	TGCGCCAGCAGCCAAGGGAGGTACTCGCGCACAGATACGCAGTATTTT	CASSQGRYSRTDTQYF
TRBV5-1	few	TRBJ1-4	-	TGCGCCAGCAGCTTGTCAGCATATAATGAAAAACTGTTTTTT	CASSLSAYNEKLFF
TRBV28	few	TRBJ2-5	TRBD1	TGTGCCAGCAGTTCGCCGGGACAGGTCCAAGAGACCCAGTACTTC	CASSSPGQVQETQYF
TRBV28	-	TRBJ2-1	-	TGTGCCAGCAGTTTCTTCCGGGACTTACCCAACAATGAGCAGTTCTTC	CASSFFRDLPNNEQFF
TRBV28	-	TRBJ1-5	-	TGTGCCAGCAGGGGGAGGACAGTTATCAATCAGCCCCAGCATTTT	CASRGRTVINQPQHF
TRBV5-4	few	TRBJ1-2	-	TGTGCCAGCAGCCCGCATAACTATGGCTACACCTTC	CASSPHNYGYTF
TRBV28	-	TRBJ2-3	-	TGTGCCAGCAGTCCCTCGGCGGGTCTCACAGATACGCAGTATTTT	CASSPSAGLTDTQYF
TRBV15	-	TRBJ2-7	TRBD1	TGTGCCACCAGCAGAGATAAGGACAGGAGCTACGAGCAGTACTTC	CATSRDKDRSYEQYF
TRBV9	-	TRBJ2-3	-	TGTGCCAGCAGCGTAGGCGGGAAGGGCACAGATACGCAGTATTTT	CASSVGGKGTDTQYF
TRBV10-3	few	TRBJ1-3	-	TGTGCCATCAGTGGGGTTGGTGGAAACACCATATATTTT	CAISGVGGNTIYF
TRBV28	-	TRBJ1-1	-	TGTGCCAGCAGTTGGGTCAGGGAACACACTGAAGCTTTCTTT	CASSWVREHTEAFF
TRBV7-2	once	TRBJ2-1	-	TGTGCCAGCAGCTTAAGGGATAATGAGCAGTTCTTC	CASSLRDNEQFF
TRBV29-1	few	TRBJ2-2	-	TGCAGCGCGAAGACAAACACCGGGGAGCTGTTTTTT	CSAKTNTGELFF
TRBV7-9	-	TRBJ1-5	-	TGTGCCAGCAGCCACCCCCTGGGGCCCCAGCATTTT	CASSHPLGPQHF
TRBV10-3	-	TRBJ2-7	-	TGTGCCATCAGTGAATGGGGAGGCGAGCAGTACTTC	CAISEWGGEQYF
TRBV7-2	-	TRBJ1-6	-	TGTGCCAGCAGTCCGTTCAATTCACCCCTCCACTTT	CASSPFNSPLHF